This TCR beta chain comes out of a study of blood T cell repertoires in COVID-19. Study as a whole: Samples came from the United States, Italy and Spain, spanning acute and convalescent COVID-19.

The participants were between about 18 and 90 years old and came from 20 to 30 US areas. Two consecutive negative NP/OP PCR tests, clearance, or resolved symptoms defined Cohort 3 recovery. Some clones are missing from TCRdb's copy, which holds only in-frame ones; the method was immunoSEQ multiplex PCR. The table has roughly 260,000 clones, around nine tenths seen once. Trimming shortened V by 4 bases and J by 5 bases, and 18 bases separated the two germline ends. The CDR3 is 16 residues long. Looked up from germline, CDR1 is MGHRA and CDR2 is YSYEKL. The chain couples TRBV4-1 to TRBJ1-5; a weak D match, TRBD1 (6 bases). Sequences were obtained from PBMCs or T cells enriched from blood (not recorded which). This receptor was taken from a woman under 30 who had recovered from COVID-19. CDR3 in DNA: TGCGCCAGCAGCCCCTCCCAGGGGAATATTTATCAGCCCCAGCATTTT. Its translation: CASSPSQGNIYQPQHF.